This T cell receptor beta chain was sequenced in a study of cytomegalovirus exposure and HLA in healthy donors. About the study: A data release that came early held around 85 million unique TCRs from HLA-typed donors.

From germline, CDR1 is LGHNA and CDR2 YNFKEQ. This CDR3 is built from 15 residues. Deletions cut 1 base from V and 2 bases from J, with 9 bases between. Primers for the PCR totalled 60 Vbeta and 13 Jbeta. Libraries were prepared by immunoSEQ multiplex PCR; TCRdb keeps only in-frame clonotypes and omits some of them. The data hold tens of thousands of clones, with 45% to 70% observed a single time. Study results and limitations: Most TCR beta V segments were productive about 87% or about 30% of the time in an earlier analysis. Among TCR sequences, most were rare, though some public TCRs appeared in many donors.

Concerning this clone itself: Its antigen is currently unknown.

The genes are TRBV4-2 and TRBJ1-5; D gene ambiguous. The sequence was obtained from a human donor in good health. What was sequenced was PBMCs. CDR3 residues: CASSQVPFRNQPQHF. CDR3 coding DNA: TGTGCCAGCAGCCAAGTCCCCTTTCGCAATCAGCCCCAGCATTTT.